This T cell receptor (beta chain) comes out of a study of cytomegalovirus exposure and HLA in healthy donors. Donors consisted of healthy bone marrow donors. Germline CDR1 SQVTM, CDR2 ANQGSEA. The CDR3 loop spans 14 amino acids. Trimming cost V 7 bases and J 1 base, with 16 bases left between them. With 60 Vbeta and 13 Jbeta primers, the PCR was carried out. Assay used: immunoSEQ multiplex PCR; TCRdb lists only in-frame clones, some missing. The sample lists some 170,000 clones, almost 80% occurring once. Regarding this clone: No antigen is known for it.

Study results and limitations: Solely CMV serostatus was available to characterize immune exposure. Segments of the TCR beta V type were, in most cases, productive about 87% or about 30% of the time in an earlier analysis.

This chain uses TRBV29-1 with TRBJ1-1, with a weak D call TRBD1 (6 bases). Sequenced sample: PBMCs. This clonotype originated in a man aged 35-49 years in good health and CMV-seropositive. In DNA, the CDR3 is TGCAGCGCCCTAGGGGGGGGGCCGAACACTGAAGCTTTCTTT. Its protein product is CSALGGGPNTEAFF.